Below, 4 T cell receptor beta chains from the same sample are listed, as sequenced in a study of blood T cell repertoires in COVID-19. TCRdb keeps only in-frame clones here, not all; method: immunoSEQ multiplex PCR. The sample yields approximately 300,000 clones, roughly 87% seen once. Material: peripheral blood. The receptors were gathered from a woman in her 50s who had recovered from COVID-19.

This clone occurred once. The gene calls are TRBV20-1 and TRBJ1-2; D not certain. The CDR3 sequence is 10 residues long. CDR1 is DFQATT and CDR2 is SNEGSKA in the germline V gene (reference sequence). Trimming cost V 5 bases and J 8 bases, with 9 bases left between them. DNA for the CDR3: TGCAGTGCTCCGCGTTTGGGCTACACCTTC. Translation gives CSAPRLGYTF.

The chain carries TRBV4-3 and TRBJ1-6, with TRBD1 as a possible D gene (5 bases). In germline, CDR1 is LGHNA, CDR2 YSLEER. CDR3 length: 15 residues. V lost 1 base and J lost 10, with 14 bases in between. In DNA form, the CDR3 reads TGCGCCAGCAGCCAAGCGGGGGGGTCCCAATCACCCCTCCACTTT. Encoded protein: CASSQAGGSQSPLHF.

The chain carries TRBV6-1 and TRBJ1-2; 10 bases are shared with TRBD1. In germline, CDR1 is MNHNS, CDR2 SASEGT. Trimming removed 4 bases from V and 7 bases from J; junction bases left unmatched: 12. The CDR3 is made up of 16 amino acids. DNA for the CDR3: TGTGCCAGCAGTGTTCTTGAGGGACAGGGGATTTTTGGCTACACCTTC. Its translation: CASSVLEGQGIFGYTF.

V is TRBV4-2 and J is TRBJ1-2, with a possible D match to TRBD1 (6 bases). The CDR3 sequence is 18 residues long. CDR1 and CDR2 (germline): LGHNA, YNFKEQ. Trimming removed 4 bases from V and 3 bases from J, with 24 bases in between. The DNA for the CDR3 is TGTGCCAGCAGCCTAGAGGGGGGATCGGGGTCAAGGGACTATGGCTACACCTTC. It encodes CASSLEGGSGSRDYGYTF.